These 12 T cell receptor beta chains were sequenced from one sample in a study of T cells after yellow fever vaccination. One entry per CDR3 protein results from TCRdb running MiXCR on the 5' RACE reads. The sample shows roughly 340,000 distinct CDR3 sequences, roughly 8.7% of them seen only once. Source: PBMCs, taken on the day of the first yellow fever vaccination. The receptors here all came from a man aged 18 to 29 who received the YFV17D yellow fever vaccine.

This chain joins TRBV5-6 and TRBJ1-1; D not resolved. CDR3 length equals 12 residues. V was pared by 1 base and J by 4 bases, with 5 bases between. Germline V gene lookup returns CDR1 SGHDT and CDR2 YYEEEE. In DNA, the CDR3 is TGTGCCAGCAGCTTGATCGCCACTGAAGCTTTCTTT. Translation: CASSLIATEAFF.

The rearrangement links TRBV4-2 to TRBJ1-1; D is perhaps TRBD1 (5 bases). Per the germline V gene, CDR1 is LGHNA and CDR2 is YNFKEQ. Trimming shortened V by 1 base and J by 1 base, and 13 bases separated the two germline ends. The CDR3 totals 16 residues. In nucleotides, the CDR3 is TGTGCCAGCAGCCAAGCTTCGCGGGACGGGAACACTGAAGCTTTCTTT. This sequence encodes CASSQASRDGNTEAFF.

This clonotype was found many times. This chain links TRBV5-1 with TRBJ1-3; 7 positions match TRBD1. The CDR3 spans 15 residues. The V segment lost 4 bases and the J segment 4 bases; nucleotides outside the gene matches: 8. Germline CDR1 SGHRS, CDR2 YFSETQ. The CDR3 reads CASSRGQLEGNTIYF. The CDR3 DNA reads TGCGCCAGCAGCAGGGGACAGCTGGAGGGAAACACCATATATTTT.

This clonotype was picked up a small number of times. The rearrangement joins TRBV9 to TRBJ2-7; D gene ambiguous. Per the germline V gene, CDR1 is SGDLS and CDR2 is YYNGEE. The V gene lost 2 bases and the J gene lost 2 bases, with 17 bases spanning the gap. This CDR3 has 16 amino acids. CDR3 bases: TGTGCCAGCAGCGTTGACCCGGGTCCAGACACCTACGAGCAGTACTTC. It yields the protein CASSVDPGPDTYEQYF.

The chain links TRBV4-1 to TRBJ2-5; tentatively, D is TRBD2 (7 bases). Germline lookup yields CDR1 MGHRA and CDR2 YSYEKL. CDR3 length: 19 residues. The V and J ends lost 0 bases and 4 bases respectively, with 24 bases between them. CDR3 loop: CASSQESPLRGGLRETQYF. The CDR3 DNA reads TGCGCCAGCAGCCAAGAATCCCCCTTAAGGGGGGGGTTGCGAGAGACCCAGTACTTC.

At least ten counts were recorded for this clonotype. The V and J genes are TRBV7-2 and TRBJ2-3; TRBD1 might be the D (5 bases). CDR3 size: 14 residues. From germline, CDR1 is SGHTA and CDR2 FQGNSA. With 3 bases removed from V and 0 bases from J, the gap between germline ends came to 7 bases. The CDR3 loop reads CASSLYRSTDTQYF. DNA for the CDR3: TGTGCCAGCAGCTTGTACAGGAGCACAGATACGCAGTATTTT.

The V and J genes are TRBV10-2 and TRBJ2-7; D gene unclear. Deletions cut 2 bases from V and 1 base from J, with 6 bases between. This CDR3 spans 13 amino acids. Germline V gene sequence: CDR1 WSHSY, CDR2 SAAADI. DNA of the CDR3: TGCGCCAGCAGTGAGGCAGCTTCCTACGAGCAGTACTTC. Amino acid sequence: CASSEAASYEQYF.

At least ten counts were recorded for this clonotype. The V and J genes are TRBV29-1 and TRBJ1-1; D call uncertain. The CDR3 has 15 amino acids. Germline V gene sequence: CDR1 SQVTM, CDR2 ANQGSEA. Trimming left V 5 bases short and J 2 bases short, with 18 bases between. In nucleotides, the CDR3 is TGCAGCGTTCATCCCCCCGGACCGATAAACACTGAAGCTTTCTTT. This translates into CSVHPPGPINTEAFF.

The chain recombines TRBV6-1 with TRBJ2-6; D ambiguous. V was trimmed by 7 bases and J by 2 bases, leaving 15 bases between them. This CDR3 is built from 16 residues. CDR1 MNHNS and CDR2 SASEGT come from the germline V gene. CDR3 sequence: CASKGSSFPGANVLTF. Here the CDR3 DNA reads TGTGCCAGCAAGGGTTCGAGTTTCCCTGGGGCCAACGTCCTGACTTTC.

The J gene is TRBJ2-3, the V gene TRBV10-3; TRBD2 aligns across 10 bases. The CDR3 spans 16 residues. The trim removed 6 bases at V and 1 base at J, leaving 7 bases unmatched. Germline CDR1 and CDR2: ENHRY and SYGVKD. The CDR3 sequence is CAIRGITSGGTDTQYF. In DNA, the CDR3 is TGTGCCATCAGGGGTATAACTAGCGGGGGCACAGATACGCAGTATTTT.

V usage is TRBV18 and J usage is TRBJ2-3, with D perhaps matching TRBD2 (6 bases). This CDR3 is built from 12 residues. The ends were cut back, 5 bases at V and 6 bases at J, with 9 bases in the middle. Per the germline V gene, CDR1 is KGHSH and CDR2 is LQKENI. CDR3 protein: CASSAGHDTQYF. The CDR3 DNA follows: TGTGCCAGCTCAGCGGGGCATGATACGCAGTATTTT.

The V gene is TRBV6-2 or TRBV6-3, the J gene TRBJ1-2; 8 bases match TRBD1. There are 15 residues in the CDR3. V lost 4 bases, J lost 2 bases, and 6 bases stayed unmatched. CDR1 and CDR2 from the germline V gene are MNHEY and SVGEGT. The CDR3 loop reads CASSFTRQGNYGYTF. The CDR3 nucleotides read TGTGCCAGCAGTTTTACACGACAGGGGAACTATGGCTACACCTTC.